This T cell receptor (beta chain) was captured by sequencing in a study of vaccination and CD4 T cells after COVID-19. Whole-study context: Researchers treated control cultures with a CEFX pool, an HIV-1 Nef pool, or no peptide.

About this clonotype itself: Its antigen is currently unknown.

Cultured CD4+ T cells had their DNA profiled by the Oncomine TCR Beta short-read assay. Investigators isolated genomic DNA from cultured CD4+ T cells. TCRdb re-called the PCR reads with MiXCR, one entry per CDR3 protein. The top ten hold approximately 22% of the sample, which has 9,000 to 10,000 distinct CDR3 sequences, 33% seen once. Treatment here: roughly 11-day PBMC culture with coronavirus spike peptide pools or control peptides (ViraFEST assay). An unexposed donor provided the CD4+ T cells, which were collected before the COVID-19 pandemic (2011-2018). This CDR3 is 15 amino acids long. Germline loops: CDR1 MNHEY, CDR2 SVGEGT. The V and J ends lost 5 bases and 8 bases, in that order; junction bases with no gene match: 11.

This TCR was recovered from a human donor in good health. Sequenced sample: CD4+ T cells from blood, cultured in vitro. The rearrangement links TRBV6-2 or TRBV6-3 to TRBJ2-1, with TRBD2 matching over 8 bases. The CDR3 is CASSPSGGRIDEQFF. The CDR3 region has the DNA TGTGCCAGCAGTCCTTCGGGCGGGAGGATCGATGAGCAGTTCTTC.